These 26 T cell receptor beta chains originate from one sample sequenced in a study of blood T cell repertoires in COVID-19. Profiled with immunoSEQ multiplex PCR; TCRdb holds only in-frame clones, not every one. The top ten hold 4.5% to 7% of the sample, which has 35,000 to 55,000 clones, 85% to 95% seen once. Sequenced sample: peripheral blood. These receptors were collected from a human donor in a cohort sampled during active COVID-19.

This rearrangement joins TRBV30 to TRBJ2-2; 11 bases map to TRBD2. J was trimmed by 7 bases and V by 0 bases; bases with no gene match: 4. Germline V gene data show CDR1 as GTSNPN and CDR2 as SVGIG (reference sequence). The CDR3 sequence is 15 residues long. The CDR3 DNA reads TGTGCCTGGAGTGTACTAGCGGGAGTTTACGGGGAGCTGTTTTTT. It specifies CAWSVLAGVYGELFF.

The chain combines TRBV3-1 (or the pseudogene TRBV3-2) with TRBJ2-5, with no clear D. V dropped 10 bases and J dropped 2 bases, with 23 bases sitting between them. CDR1 and CDR2 from the germline V gene are LGHDT and YNNKEL (reference sequence). This CDR3 is built from 16 residues. DNA of the CDR3: TGTGCCAAAAATAAAAGTCCCCCAGTCACGCAAGAGACCCAGTACTTC. Its translation is CAKNKSPPVTQETQYF.

The chain has TRBV28 and TRBJ2-1; 7 bases line up with TRBD2. The V segment lost 9 bases and the J segment 0 bases; nucleotides outside the gene matches: 8. In germline, CDR1 is MDHEN, CDR2 SYDVKM. The CDR3 totals 15 residues. The DNA for the CDR3 is TGTGCCAGTTCTGTCGGCGGGGGCTCCTACAATGAGCAGTTCTTC. Translation: CASSVGGGSYNEQFF.

This chain uses TRBV29-1 with TRBJ1-1, with 9 bases aligning to TRBD1. Trimming removed 6 bases from V and 3 bases from J; junction bases left unmatched: 11. Per germline, CDR1 SQVTM and CDR2 ANQGSEA. This CDR3 comprises 15 residues. The CDR3 is CSVVDRGGPDTEAFF. In DNA, the CDR3 is TGCAGCGTCGTCGACAGGGGGGGGCCGGACACTGAAGCTTTCTTT.

The rearrangement joins TRBV11-2 to TRBJ2-2; D not resolved. Trimming cost V 3 bases and J 2 bases, with 10 bases left between them. Germline CDR1 reads SGHAT; CDR2 reads FQNNGV. The CDR3 sequence is 15 residues long. The CDR3 loop is CASSLVLENTGELFF. The DNA of the CDR3 is TGTGCCAGCAGCTTGGTACTTGAAAACACCGGGGAGCTGTTTTTT.

This clone was seen a single time. V is TRBV7-6 and J is TRBJ2-7; 7 positions agree with TRBD1. The CDR3 runs 15 residues. CDR1 and CDR2 from the germline V gene are SGHVS and FNYEAQ. Trimming removed 5 bases from V and 3 bases from J; junction bases left unmatched: 10. The CDR3 loop reads CASSPETGQIYEQYF. The CDR3 nucleotides are TGTGCCAGCAGCCCAGAAACGGGACAGATCTACGAGCAGTACTTC.

V and J are TRBV23-1 and TRBJ2-7, with TRBD1 identical over 8 bases. TRBV23-1 is treated as an ORF (open reading frame) with a function not yet certain. Unmatched junction bases numbered 9, after V lost 8 bases and J lost 3 bases. This CDR3 spans 14 amino acids. The CDR3 DNA sequence: TGCGCCAGCGCGGGTGCAGGGGGCATCTACGAGCAGTACTTC. Translated, it gives CASAGAGGIYEQYF.

V and J are TRBV28 and TRBJ2-2, with 9 bases lining up with TRBD1. Losses at the gene ends were 6 bases for V and 1 base for J; bases not matched to a gene: 9. CDR3 length: 17 amino acids. CDR1 and CDR2 from the germline V gene are MDHEN and SYDVKM. CDR3 region: CASRDNVGQGNTGELFF. In DNA form, the CDR3 reads TGTGCCAGCAGGGACAATGTGGGACAGGGGAACACCGGGGAGCTGTTTTTT. The full variable domain, with the rest looked up from reference TRBV28 and TRBJ2-2, is DVKVTQSSRYLVKRTGEKVFLECVQDMDHENMFWYRQDPGLGLRLIYFSYDVKMKEKGDIPEGYSVSREKKERFSLILESASTNQTSMYLCASRDNVGQGNTGELFFGEGSRLTVL.

The CDR3 DNA is TGTGCCAGTGCTCGACTAGCGGAATACAATGAGCAGTTCTTC. As protein: CASARLAEYNEQFF. The rearrangement uses TRBV19 and TRBJ2-1; TRBD2 matches at 9 bases. This CDR3 spans 14 amino acids. Germline assignment: CDR1 LNHDA and CDR2 SQIVND (reference sequence). Trimming removed 8 bases from V and 4 bases from J; junction bases left unmatched: 6.

This clone has only one observation. The chain carries TRBV7-2 and TRBJ2-2; 7 positions agree with TRBD2. The V gene end was trimmed by 3 bases and the J gene end by 6 bases; junction bases not matched to a gene: 16. The CDR3 runs to 18 residues. Germline-derived CDR1 and CDR2 are SGHTA and FQGNSA. The CDR3 protein is CASSFTLLGRAESGELFF. The CDR3 nucleotides are TGTGCCAGCAGCTTTACTCTCCTAGGGAGGGCAGAATCCGGGGAGCTGTTTTTT.

The chain uses TRBV24-1 and TRBJ2-3, with TRBD2 matching over 8 bases. Germline V gives CDR1 KGHDR, CDR2 SFDVKD. V dropped 9 bases and J dropped 1; count of bases not matched to a gene: 2. The CDR3 is 13 residues long. The CDR3 sequence is CATQAGGTDTQYF. As DNA, the CDR3 is TGTGCCACCCAAGCGGGAGGCACAGATACGCAGTATTTT.

A single count supports this clone. The chain carries TRBV6-5 and TRBJ2-7; 8 bases map to TRBD2. Germline V CDR1 and CDR2: MNHEY, SVGAGI. CDR3 length: 13 residues. The V gene end was trimmed by 8 bases and the J gene end by 3 bases; junction bases not matched to a gene: 6. CDR3 region: CASELAGIYEQYF. The CDR3 nucleotides read TGTGCCAGCGAGTTAGCGGGGATCTACGAGCAGTACTTC.

The CDR3 sequence is CASSPLGYQGTYEQYF. DNA for the CDR3: TGTGCCAGCAGCCCATTGGGGTATCAGGGGACCTACGAGCAGTACTTC. The chain combines TRBV7-9 with TRBJ2-7, with D tentatively TRBD1 (6 bases). Germline V lookup: CDR1 SEHNR, CDR2 FQNEAQ (reference sequence). The CDR3 is 16 amino acids. V was pared by 5 bases and J by 2 bases, with 19 bases between.

The V gene is TRBV5-6, the J gene TRBJ2-5; 8 bases align to TRBD2. Germline CDR1 is SGHDT and CDR2 is YYEEEE. The trim removed 3 bases at V and 4 bases at J, leaving 5 bases unmatched. The CDR3 length is 14 residues. The CDR3 sequence: CASSSGSGRETQYF. CDR3 sequence (DNA): TGTGCCAGCAGCTCCGGGAGCGGGAGAGAGACCCAGTACTTC.

V usage is TRBV19 and J usage is TRBJ2-2; the D gene is possibly TRBD2 (6 bases). This CDR3 is built from 14 residues. Looked up from germline, CDR1 is LNHDA and CDR2 is SQIVND (reference sequence). V lost 3 bases to trimming and J lost 4 bases, with 9 bases between them. Here the CDR3 reads CASSIRGGTGELFF. CDR3 DNA: TGTGCCAGTAGTATTAGGGGAGGCACCGGGGAGCTGTTTTTT.

Notes on this clone: Additional DNA sequences in this sample encode the identical CDR3. The rearrangement uses TRBV9 and TRBJ2-1; the D gene is possibly TRBD2 (5 bases). V was cut by 0 bases and J by 0 bases, with 10 bases left in between. Germline CDR1 is SGDLS and CDR2 is YYNGEE. CDR3 length: 16 amino acids. CDR3 nucleotide sequence: TGTGCCAGCAGCGTAGGGACTGCCAGCTCCTACAATGAGCAGTTCTTC. Translating it yields CASSVGTASSYNEQFF.

The rearrangement links TRBV7-2 to TRBJ2-7; 8 nucleotides match TRBD2. Germline V gene sequence: CDR1 SGHTA, CDR2 FQGNSA. The junction had 20 bases not matched to a gene; V was cut back by 1 base and J by 9 bases. The CDR3 has 18 residues. The CDR3 sequence: CASSLEASGFRVLRRQYF. The CDR3 bases are TGTGCCAGCAGCTTAGAGGCTAGCGGGTTTCGGGTCCTACGAAGGCAGTACTTC.

This clone was counted once. The chain couples TRBV10-1 to TRBJ2-7; TRBD2 is a possible D gene (6 bases). The V gene's germline CDR1 is WNHNN and CDR2 SYGVQD (reference sequence). The V and J ends lost 4 bases and 1 base respectively, with 11 bases between them. The CDR3 extends over 14 amino acids. The DNA for the CDR3 is TGCGCCAGCAGTGGCCGACTAGAATCCTACGAGCAGTACTTC. Translation: CASSGRLESYEQYF.

The count of this clone is one. The chain uses TRBV5-1 and TRBJ2-1; 9 bases align to TRBD2. The CDR3 sequence is 16 residues long. Losses at the gene ends were 0 bases for V and 6 bases for J; bases not matched to a gene: 7. Per germline, CDR1 SGHRS and CDR2 YFSETQ. In DNA form, the CDR3 reads TGCGCCAGCAGCTTGGAATGGGGCGGGAGGGCCAATGAGCAGTTCTTC. Translation gives CASSLEWGGRANEQFF.

The J gene is TRBJ1-1, the V gene TRBV19; 9 bases fit TRBD1. CDR3 length equals 15 residues. In germline, CDR1 is LNHDA, CDR2 SQIVND (reference sequence). Trimming removed 1 base from V and 5 bases from J; junction bases left unmatched: 5. The CDR3 protein is CASSIVGQGGTEAFF. The DNA for the CDR3 is TGTGCCAGTAGTATAGTGGGACAGGGAGGGACTGAAGCTTTCTTT.

The V and J genes are TRBV4-2 and TRBJ1-2; maybe TRBD1 (6 bases). Trimming cost V 0 bases and J 4 bases, with 12 bases left between them. Per germline, CDR1 LGHNA and CDR2 YNFKEQ. The CDR3 covers 15 residues. CDR3 loop: CASSQDREGVYGYTF. The DNA for the CDR3 is TGTGCCAGCAGCCAAGATCGGGAGGGGGTCTATGGCTACACCTTC.

The chain is built from TRBV4-3 and TRBJ1-4; the match to TRBD1 covers 7 bases. The V segment lost 4 bases and the J segment 3 bases; nucleotides outside the gene matches: 8. Germline-derived CDR1 and CDR2 are LGHNA and YSLEER. CDR3 length: 16 residues. CDR3 sequence reads: CASSRDYRGANEKLFF. In nucleotides, the CDR3 is TGCGCCAGCAGCCGCGATTACAGGGGAGCTAATGAAAAACTGTTTTTT.

The gene calls are TRBV6-5 and TRBJ1-5; 10 bases align to TRBD1. J was trimmed by 2 bases and V by 2 bases; bases with no gene match: 0. The germline V gene encodes CDR1 MNHEY and CDR2 SVGAGI. The CDR3 has 15 amino acids. CDR3 residues: CASSYGTGGNQPQHF. In DNA form, the CDR3 reads TGTGCCAGCAGTTACGGGACAGGGGGCAATCAGCCCCAGCATTTT.

The gene calls are TRBV2 and TRBJ2-5; the D gene is possibly TRBD2 (5 bases). The germline V gene has CDR1 SNHLY and CDR2 FYNNEI. CDR3 length equals 15 residues. V was shortened by 2 bases and J by 5 bases, with 15 bases between the two germline ends. Written as DNA, the CDR3 is TGTGCCAGCAGTGAATTAGCGTTGAGTGTGGAGACCCAGTACTTC. Its protein product is CASSELALSVETQYF.

This sequence joins TRBV19 and TRBJ2-5; 7 nucleotides align to TRBD2. With V trimmed by 3 bases and J by 0 bases, 4 bases remained unmatched. The CDR3 is made up of 15 amino acids. Germline V gene lookup returns CDR1 LNHDA and CDR2 SQIVND (reference sequence). This CDR3 is CASSITGGYQETQYF. As DNA, the CDR3 is TGTGCCAGTAGTATTACCGGGGGGTACCAAGAGACCCAGTACTTC.

V gene TRBV27 combines with J gene TRBJ2-1; TRBD2 aligns across 7 bases. V lost 1 base, J lost 4 bases, and 7 bases stayed unmatched. The CDR3 consists of 16 residues. Germline V gives CDR1 MNHEY, CDR2 SMNVEV (reference sequence). DNA of the CDR3: TGTGCCAGCAGTTTATTTCCTAGCGGTAGTTACAATGAGCAGTTCTTC. It codes for CASSLFPSGSYNEQFF.